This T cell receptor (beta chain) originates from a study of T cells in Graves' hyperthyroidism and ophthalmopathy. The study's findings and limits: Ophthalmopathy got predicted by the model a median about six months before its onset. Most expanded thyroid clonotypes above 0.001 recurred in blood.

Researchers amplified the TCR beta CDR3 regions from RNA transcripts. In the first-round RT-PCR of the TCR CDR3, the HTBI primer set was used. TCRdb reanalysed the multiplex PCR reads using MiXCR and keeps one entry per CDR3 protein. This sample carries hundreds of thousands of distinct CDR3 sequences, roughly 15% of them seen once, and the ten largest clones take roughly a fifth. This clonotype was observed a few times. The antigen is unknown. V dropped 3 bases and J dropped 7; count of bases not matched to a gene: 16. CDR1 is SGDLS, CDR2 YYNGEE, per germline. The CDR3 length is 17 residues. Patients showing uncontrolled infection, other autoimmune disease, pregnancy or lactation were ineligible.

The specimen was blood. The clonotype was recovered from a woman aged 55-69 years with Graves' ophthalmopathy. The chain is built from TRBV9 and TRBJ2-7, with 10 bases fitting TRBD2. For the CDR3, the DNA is TGTGCCAGCAGCGACCCCCTGGGTAGCGGGAGGCATGAGGAGCAGTACTTC. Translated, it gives CASSDPLGSGRHEEQYF.